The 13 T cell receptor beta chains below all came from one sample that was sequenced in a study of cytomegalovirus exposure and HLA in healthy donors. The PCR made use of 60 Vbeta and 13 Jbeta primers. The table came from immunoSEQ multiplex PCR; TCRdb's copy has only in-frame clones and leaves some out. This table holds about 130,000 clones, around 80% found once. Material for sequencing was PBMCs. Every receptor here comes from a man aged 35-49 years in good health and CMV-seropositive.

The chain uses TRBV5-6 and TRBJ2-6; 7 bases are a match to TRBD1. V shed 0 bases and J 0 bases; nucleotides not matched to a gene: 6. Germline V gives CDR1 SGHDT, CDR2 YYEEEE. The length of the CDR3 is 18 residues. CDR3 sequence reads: CASSLGTGYFSGANVLTF. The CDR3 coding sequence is TGTGCCAGCAGCTTGGGGACAGGCTATTTCTCTGGGGCCAACGTCCTGACTTTC.

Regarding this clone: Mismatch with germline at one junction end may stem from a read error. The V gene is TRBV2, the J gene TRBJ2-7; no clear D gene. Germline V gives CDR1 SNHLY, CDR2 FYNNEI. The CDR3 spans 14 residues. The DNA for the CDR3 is TGTGCCAGCAGCGAAGCGAGTCCCCTGCAATCGCAGTACTTC. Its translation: CASSEASPLQSQYF. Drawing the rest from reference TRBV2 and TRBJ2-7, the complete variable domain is EPEVTQTPSHQVTQMGQEVILRCVPISNHLYFYWYRQILGQKVEFLVSFYNNEISEKSEIFDDQFSVERPDGSNFTLKIRSTKLEDSAMYFCASSEASPLQSQYFGPGTRLTVT.

This chain's CDR3 is CAISENFEEQFF. CDR3 nucleotide sequence: TGTGCCATCAGTGAGAATTTTGAGGAGCAGTTCTTC. V is TRBV10-3 and J is TRBJ2-1, with D unclear. V was shortened by 2 bases and J by 10 bases, with 9 bases between the two germline ends. The CDR3 totals 12 residues. The germline CDR1 and CDR2 sequences are ENHRY and SYGVKD.

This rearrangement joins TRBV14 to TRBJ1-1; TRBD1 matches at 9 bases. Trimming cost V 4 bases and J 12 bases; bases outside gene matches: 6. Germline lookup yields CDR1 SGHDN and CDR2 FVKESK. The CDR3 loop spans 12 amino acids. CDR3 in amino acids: CASSLTNRGPFF. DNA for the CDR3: TGTGCCAGCAGCCTCACAAACAGGGGGCCTTTCTTT.

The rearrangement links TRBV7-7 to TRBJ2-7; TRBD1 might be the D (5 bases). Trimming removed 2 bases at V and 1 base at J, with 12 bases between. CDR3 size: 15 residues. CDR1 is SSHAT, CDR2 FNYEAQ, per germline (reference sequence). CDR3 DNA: TGTGCCAGCAGCTTACGGTTAGGGGAATCCTACGAGCAGTACTTC. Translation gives CASSLRLGESYEQYF.

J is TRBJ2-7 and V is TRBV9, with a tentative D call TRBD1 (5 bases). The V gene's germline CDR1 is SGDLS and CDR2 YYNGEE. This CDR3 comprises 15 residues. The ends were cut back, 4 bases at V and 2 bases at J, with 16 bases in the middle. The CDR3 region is CASSPQDGKTYEQYF. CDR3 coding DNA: TGTGCCAGCAGCCCACAGGATGGGAAAACCTACGAGCAGTACTTC.

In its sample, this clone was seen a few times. The CDR3 coding sequence is TGCAGCGTCGGCCAGACTCTGAACGAGCAGTACTTC. Amino acid sequence: CSVGQTLNEQYF. The chain employs TRBV29-1 and TRBJ2-7, with D unclear. Germline lookup yields CDR1 SQVTM and CDR2 ANQGSEA. With 6 bases removed from V and 5 bases from J, the gap between germline ends came to 14 bases. The CDR3 has 12 residues.

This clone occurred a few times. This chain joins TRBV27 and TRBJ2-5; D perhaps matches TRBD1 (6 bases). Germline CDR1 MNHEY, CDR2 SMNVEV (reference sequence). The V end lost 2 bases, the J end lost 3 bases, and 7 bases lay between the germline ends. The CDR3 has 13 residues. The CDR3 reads CASSLEGEETQYF. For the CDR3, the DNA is TGTGCCAGCAGTTTAGAGGGGGAAGAGACCCAGTACTTC.

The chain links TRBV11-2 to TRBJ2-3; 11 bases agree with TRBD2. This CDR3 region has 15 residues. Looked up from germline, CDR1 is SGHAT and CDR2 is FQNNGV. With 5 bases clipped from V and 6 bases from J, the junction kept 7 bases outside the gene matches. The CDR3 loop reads CASSPLAGVGDTQYF. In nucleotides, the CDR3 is TGTGCCAGCAGCCCACTAGCGGGGGTAGGGGATACGCAGTATTTT. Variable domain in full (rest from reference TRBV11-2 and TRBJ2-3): EAGVAQSPRYKIIEKRQSVAFWCNPISGHATLYWYQQILGQGPKLLIQFQNNGVVDDSQLPKDRFSAERLKGVDSTLKIQPAKLEDSAVYLCASSPLAGVGDTQYFGPGTRLTVL.

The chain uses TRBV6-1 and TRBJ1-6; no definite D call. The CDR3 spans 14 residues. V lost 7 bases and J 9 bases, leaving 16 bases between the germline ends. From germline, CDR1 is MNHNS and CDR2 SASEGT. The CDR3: CASTQRARSSPLHF. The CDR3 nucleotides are TGTGCCAGCACTCAGAGGGCGCGGAGTTCACCCCTCCACTTT.

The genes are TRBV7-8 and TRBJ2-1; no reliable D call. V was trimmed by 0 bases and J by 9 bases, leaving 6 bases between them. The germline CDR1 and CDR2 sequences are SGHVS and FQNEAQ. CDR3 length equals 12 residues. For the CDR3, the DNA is TGTGCCAGCAGCTTAGCTGGCGGTGAGCAGTTCTTC. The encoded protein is CASSLAGGEQFF.

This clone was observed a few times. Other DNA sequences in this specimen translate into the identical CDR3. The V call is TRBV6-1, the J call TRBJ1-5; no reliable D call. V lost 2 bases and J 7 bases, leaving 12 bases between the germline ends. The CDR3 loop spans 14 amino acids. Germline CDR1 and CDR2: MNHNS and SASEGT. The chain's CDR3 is CASSERRGNQPQHF. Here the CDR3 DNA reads TGTGCCAGCAGTGAACGCCGAGGGAACCAGCCCCAGCATTTT.

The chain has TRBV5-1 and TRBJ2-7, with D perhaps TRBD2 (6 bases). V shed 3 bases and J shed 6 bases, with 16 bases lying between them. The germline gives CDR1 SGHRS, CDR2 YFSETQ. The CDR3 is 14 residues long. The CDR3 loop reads CASSWDALGGEQYF. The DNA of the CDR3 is TGCGCCAGCAGCTGGGACGCATTGGGGGGCGAGCAGTACTTC. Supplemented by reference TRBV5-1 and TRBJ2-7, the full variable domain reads KAGVTQTPRYLIKTRGQQVTLSCSPISGHRSVSWYQQTPGQGLQFLFEYFSETQRNKGNFPGRFSGRQFSNSRSEMNVSTLELGDSALYLCASSWDALGGEQYFGPGTRLTVT.